One sample yielded the 20 T cell receptor beta chains listed below, sequenced in a study of T cells expressing NK-cell markers. Following a re-call of the 5' RACE reads, TCRdb has one entry per CDR3 protein and lacks DNA. The sample table includes around 110,000 distinct CDR3 sequences. The sequenced material came from blood T cells: a sorted CD56 or NKG2C T cell subset, CD4+ or CD8+ T cells, or bulk PBMC T cells (not recorded which). The receptors originated from a woman aged 18-70 years in good health.

The CDR3 sequence: CASSWGTGYNEQFF. The gene calls are TRBV5-6 and TRBJ2-1; TCRdb's assignment of TRBD2 cannot be checked, as there is no DNA. This CDR3 is 14 amino acids long. CDR1 and CDR2 from the germline V gene are SGHDT and YYEEEE.

The chain combines TRBV7-7 with TRBJ2-5; the TRBD2 assignment by TCRdb is unverifiable without DNA. The germline gives CDR1 SSHAT, CDR2 FNYEAQ (reference sequence). The CDR3 covers 17 residues. The CDR3 sequence is CASSQGLAGGPGKTQYF.

This rearrangement joins TRBV6-6 to TRBJ2-2. The length of the CDR3 is 12 residues. Germline V CDR1 and CDR2: MNHNY, SVGAGI (reference sequence). Here the CDR3 reads CASSYLPGELFF.

The rearrangement uses TRBV6-5 and TRBJ2-3; the TRBD2 assignment by TCRdb is unverifiable without DNA. This CDR3 has 17 amino acids. In germline, CDR1 is MNHEY, CDR2 SVGAGI. CDR3 residues: CASSYTPTSGYTDTQYF.

The chain links TRBV12-3 or TRBV12-4 to TRBJ1-2; TCRdb picks TRBD1, but there is no DNA to check that call. The CDR3 is 16 amino acids. This chain's CDR3 is CASSLSGQPVGYGYTF.

The chain combines TRBV30 with TRBJ2-1; lacking DNA, the TRBD1 call made by TCRdb goes unchecked. This CDR3 spans 15 amino acids. Germline V lookup: CDR1 GTSNPN, CDR2 SVGIG (reference sequence). CDR3 loop: CAWSKGRLPNNEQFF.

The V gene is TRBV20-1, the J gene TRBJ2-1; as DNA is missing, the TRBD2 call by TCRdb cannot be tested. CDR1 is DFQATT, CDR2 SNEGSKA, per germline (reference sequence). CDR3 length equals 14 residues. The CDR3 region is CSASWAAAYNEQFF.

The rearrangement links TRBV12-3 or TRBV12-4 to TRBJ2-1; TCRdb proposes TRBD2, but this gene call is untestable without DNA. The CDR3 runs to 14 residues. CDR3 in amino acids: CASSGGLIYNEQFF.

The chain couples TRBV30 to TRBJ2-2; the TRBD1 assignment by TCRdb is unverifiable without DNA. This CDR3 is built from 14 residues. Germline-derived CDR1 and CDR2 are GTSNPN and SVGIG (reference sequence). This chain's CDR3 is CAWRGTGNTGELFF.

The rearrangement links TRBV20-1 to TRBJ2-3; lacking DNA, the TRBD2 call made by TCRdb goes unchecked. From germline, CDR1 is DFQATT and CDR2 SNEGSKA (reference sequence). The CDR3 contains 16 residues. The chain's CDR3 is CSARGGLAGVVDTQYF.

The chain is built from TRBV29-1 and TRBJ2-3; absent DNA, TCRdb's TRBD1 call cannot be checked. CDR1 and CDR2 from the germline V gene are SQVTM and ANQGSEA. The CDR3 is 12 residues long. This CDR3 reads CSPTGTTDTQYF.

V is TRBV7-6 and J is TRBJ1-4. Germline V lookup: CDR1 SGHVS, CDR2 FNYEAQ. The CDR3 totals 13 residues. The CDR3 protein is CASSLGSNEKLFF.

The chain combines TRBV29-1 with TRBJ2-1; with no DNA, the TCRdb D assignment of TRBD1 cannot be verified. Looked up from germline, CDR1 is SQVTM and CDR2 is ANQGSEA. This CDR3 has 15 residues. The CDR3 loop is CSVAVGQLGGNEQFF.

This chain uses TRBV27 with TRBJ2-1; the TRBD2 assignment by TCRdb is unverifiable without DNA. Germline V gene lookup returns CDR1 MNHEY and CDR2 SMNVEV (reference sequence). The CDR3 is 17 residues long. CDR3 residues: CASGAGTSGSTYNEQFF.

The CDR3 here is CASSWRDRVNTEAFF. V gene TRBV5-1 combines with J gene TRBJ1-1; with no DNA, the TCRdb D assignment of TRBD1 cannot be verified. Looked up from germline, CDR1 is SGHRS and CDR2 is YFSETQ. The CDR3 has 15 amino acids.

This chain joins TRBV30 and TRBJ1-2; the TCRdb D gene call, TRBD1, has no DNA to confirm it. CDR1 GTSNPN and CDR2 SVGIG come from the germline V gene (reference sequence). This CDR3 region has 14 residues. CDR3 sequence: CAWGPGQTQYGYTF.

The chain links TRBV15 to TRBJ2-5; TCRdb's assignment of TRBD1 cannot be checked, as there is no DNA. Germline assignment: CDR1 LNHNV and CDR2 YYDKDF (reference sequence). This CDR3 spans 16 amino acids. The CDR3 loop reads CATSRDPLNREETQYF.

CDR3 sequence reads: CASNLDQPERTDTQYF. The V gene is TRBV28, the J gene TRBJ2-3. Germline CDR1 MDHEN, CDR2 SYDVKM. The CDR3 length is 16 residues.

J is TRBJ2-7 and V is TRBV4-1; there is no DNA to check the TCRdb D call of TRBD1. This CDR3 comprises 13 residues. Germline loops: CDR1 MGHRA, CDR2 YSYEKL. The CDR3 region is CASSVPGGPQQYF.

The V gene is TRBV27, the J gene TRBJ2-3. The germline V gene has CDR1 MNHEY and CDR2 SMNVEV (reference sequence). The CDR3 spans 11 residues. CDR3 amino acids: CASSSGDTQYF.